The 30 T cell receptor beta chains reported below all come from one sample, sequenced in a study of graft-versus-host responses after intestinal transplantation. Antigen specificity for these receptors is unknown. Generated by immunoSEQ multiplex PCR, the TCRdb table keeps only in-frame clones and is missing some. The table includes around 95,000 clones, roughly 90% detected once. Sequenced here: unstimulated CD4+ T cells sorted from spleen or lymph node cells, sampled before transplant. These receptors originate from a human donor who was the organ donor for an intestinal transplant.

V usage is TRBV30 and J usage is TRBJ1-3, with TRBD1 matching 8 bases. The CDR3 has 14 residues. The germline gives CDR1 GTSNPN, CDR2 SVGIG (reference sequence). The junction had 3 bases not matched to a gene; V was cut back by 2 bases and J by 3 bases. CDR3 DNA sequence: TGTGCCTGGAGTCAGGGGGCTATTGGAAACACCATATATTTT. Translated: CAWSQGAIGNTIYF.

The J gene is TRBJ1-5, the V gene TRBV19; 9 bases are shared with TRBD1. The CDR3 extends over 14 amino acids. Germline CDR1 and CDR2: LNHDA and SQIVND (reference sequence). Losses at the gene ends were 7 bases for V and 4 bases for J; bases not matched to a gene: 5. CDR3 sequence reads: CASTQDRGNQPQHF. In DNA, the CDR3 is TGTGCCAGTACCCAGGACAGGGGAAATCAGCCCCAGCATTTT. Full variable domain (remainder filled in from reference TRBV19 and TRBJ1-5): DGGITQSPKYLFRKEGQNVTLSCEQNLNHDAMYWYRQDPGQGLRLIYYSQIVNDFQKGDIAEGYSVSREKKESFPLTVTSAQKNPTAFYLCASTQDRGNQPQHFGDGTRLSIL.

The V and J genes are TRBV6-1 and TRBJ1-6; D not resolved. The germline CDR1 and CDR2 sequences are MNHNS and SASEGT. V was cut by 3 bases and J by 0 bases, with 3 bases left in between. The CDR3 is 14 amino acids. CDR3 coding DNA: TGTGCCAGCAGTGAGAGCTCCTATAATTCACCCCTCCACTTT. This encodes CASSESSYNSPLHF.

The V call is TRBV30, the J call TRBJ1-6, with D maybe TRBD1 (5 bases). This CDR3 has 14 residues. Germline values: CDR1 GTSNPN, CDR2 SVGIG (reference sequence). Trimming removed 3 bases at V and 6 bases at J, with 12 bases between. The CDR3 sequence is CAWRPLGANSPLHF. In DNA form, the CDR3 reads TGTGCCTGGAGACCCCTCGGGGCTAATTCACCCCTCCACTTT.

The chain recombines TRBV30 with TRBJ2-5; the match to TRBD2 covers 7 bases. V was pared by 2 bases and J by 4 bases, with 7 bases of the junction left unmatched. Germline CDR1 and CDR2: GTSNPN and SVGIG (reference sequence). The CDR3 length is 14 residues. DNA of the CDR3: TGTGCCTGGAGTATCGGGGGGTCGGGAGAGACCCAGTACTTC. The encoded protein is CAWSIGGSGETQYF. The full variable domain, in which reference TRBV30 and TRBJ2-5 provide the parts outside the CDR3, is SQTIHQWPATLVQPVGSPLSLECTVEGTSNPNLYWYRQAAGRGLQLLFYSVGIGQISSEVPQNLSASRPQDRQFILSSKKLLLSDSGFYLCAWSIGGSGETQYFGPGTRLLVL.

V gene TRBV4-2 combines with J gene TRBJ2-7; D unresolved. This CDR3 comprises 14 residues. CDR1 and CDR2 (germline): LGHNA, YNFKEQ. Trimming removed 1 base from V and 0 bases from J, with 7 bases in between. CDR3 sequence: CASSQGGSSYEQYF. CDR3 nucleotides: TGTGCCAGCAGCCAAGGGGGTAGCTCCTACGAGCAGTACTTC.

By its share, this clone is medium-sized (0.01 to 0.1%). CDR3 loop: CASSVGAGNYGYTF. The CDR3 DNA follows: TGTGCCAGCAGCGTAGGGGCAGGGAACTATGGCTACACCTTC. This sequence joins TRBV9 and TRBJ1-2, with a weak D call TRBD1 (5 bases). Germline V lookup: CDR1 SGDLS, CDR2 YYNGEE. This CDR3 comprises 14 residues. V was pared by 0 bases and J by 2 bases, with 8 bases between.

The chain combines TRBV12-2 with TRBJ1-2; TRBD1, the table's D call, was not compared with the DNA. TRBV12-2 is shown as a pseudogene. CDR3 length: 14 amino acids. The CDR3 loop reads CASRPGSPNYGYTF. Here the CDR3 DNA reads TGTGCAAGTCGCCCAGGGTCCCCCAACTATGGCTACACCTTC.

The chain's CDR3 is CASSQPLAGRYNEQFF. The CDR3 coding sequence is TGCGCCAGCAGCCAACCCCTAGCGGGGCGCTACAATGAGCAGTTCTTC. The chain combines TRBV4-1 with TRBJ2-1; 9 nucleotides line up with TRBD2. This CDR3 spans 16 amino acids. With 2 bases clipped from V and 3 bases from J, the junction kept 5 bases outside the gene matches. Germline CDR1 MGHRA, CDR2 YSYEKL.

The chain recombines TRBV5-1 with TRBJ1-1; D might be TRBD1 (5 bases). Trimming shortened V by 5 bases and J by 4 bases, and 18 bases separated the two germline ends. In germline, CDR1 is SGHRS, CDR2 YFSETQ. The CDR3 runs to 15 residues. CDR3 loop: CASRMGGARGTEAFF. In DNA, the CDR3 is TGCGCCAGCAGAATGGGAGGGGCCCGGGGCACTGAAGCTTTCTTT.

This clone has only one observation. The V and J genes are TRBV15 and TRBJ2-3; 13 positions agree with TRBD2. The CDR3 runs to 18 residues. Unmatched junction bases numbered 8, after V lost 1 base and J lost 4 bases. Germline V lookup: CDR1 LNHNV, CDR2 YYDKDF (reference sequence). CDR3 region: CATSRGIRLAGGPDTQYF. The CDR3 region has the DNA TGTGCCACCAGCAGAGGAATCAGACTAGCGGGGGGCCCAGATACGCAGTATTTT.

The chain links TRBV7-9 to TRBJ2-5, with D possibly matching TRBD1 (5 bases). The CDR3 is 15 residues long. Germline loops: CDR1 SEHNR, CDR2 FQNEAQ (reference sequence). The V end was cut by 5 bases, the J end by 0 bases, with 13 bases between. Here the CDR3 DNA reads TGTGCCAGCAGCCCCCCGCCAGGGAACCAAGAGACCCAGTACTTC. It specifies CASSPPPGNQETQYF. Supplemented by reference TRBV7-9 and TRBJ2-5, the full variable domain reads DTGVSQNPRHKITKRGQNVTFRCDPISEHNRLYWYRQTLGQGPEFLTYFQNEAQLEKSRLLSDRFSAERPKGSFSTLEIQRTEQGDSAMYLCASSPPPGNQETQYFGPGTRLLVL.

V is TRBV30 and J is TRBJ1-1; possibly TRBD1 for D (5 bases). Per the germline V gene, CDR1 is GTSNPN and CDR2 is SVGIG (reference sequence). Trimming removed 4 bases from V and 1 base from J, with 16 bases in between. This CDR3 spans 15 amino acids. CDR3 DNA sequence: TGTGCCTGGACAAACCCGGGACTTCGGAACACTGAAGCTTTCTTT. This translates into CAWTNPGLRNTEAFF.

The chain joins TRBV27 to TRBJ2-7; D might be TRBD1 (6 bases). The V end was cut by 2 bases, the J end by 3 bases, with 17 bases between. Germline CDR1 reads MNHEY; CDR2 reads SMNVEV (reference sequence). The CDR3 totals 16 residues. The CDR3 is CASSLNRARLSYEQYF. For the CDR3, the DNA is TGTGCCAGCAGTTTAAACAGGGCTAGGCTTAGCTACGAGCAGTACTTC.

This clone has a single count. This rearrangement joins TRBV30 to TRBJ1-6; TRBD1 aligns across 7 bases. CDR1 is GTSNPN, CDR2 SVGIG, per germline (reference sequence). This CDR3 spans 14 amino acids. The V segment lost 5 bases and the J segment 10 bases; nucleotides outside the gene matches: 11. DNA for the CDR3: TGTGCCTGGTCCTCAGGAGGGGGCAGCTCACCCCTCCACTTT. Its translation is CAWSSGGGSSPLHF.

The chain couples TRBV28 to TRBJ1-2, with TRBD1 matching 7 bases. Germline CDR1 reads MDHEN; CDR2 reads SYDVKM. The CDR3 spans 14 residues. The V and J ends lost 5 bases and 8 bases, in that order; junction bases with no gene match: 11. The DNA of the CDR3 is TGTGCCAGCAGTGAGACAGGGCACGGGCGGGGCTACACCTTC. Its translation is CASSETGHGRGYTF.

The rearrangement uses TRBV15 and TRBJ2-7; the D gene is possibly TRBD1 (8 bases). Germline values: CDR1 LNHNV, CDR2 YYDKDF (reference sequence). CDR3 length equals 17 residues. The V end lost 2 bases, the J end lost 3 bases, and 20 bases lay between the germline ends. This CDR3 reads CATSRLSQNRGGYEQYF. The CDR3 DNA is TGTGCCACCAGCAGATTATCTCAAAACAGGGGGGGCTACGAGCAGTACTTC. Supplemented by reference TRBV15 and TRBJ2-7, the full variable domain reads DAMVIQNPRYQVTQFGKPVTLSCSQTLNHNVMYWYQQKSSQAPKLLFHYYDKDFNNEADTPDNFQSRRPNTSFCFLDIRSPGLGDTAMYLCATSRLSQNRGGYEQYFGPGTRLTVT.

This clone was seen a single time. V and J are TRBV5-4 and TRBJ1-4; no definite D call. The V gene's germline CDR1 is SGHNT and CDR2 YYREEE (reference sequence). V was shortened by 1 base and J by 2 bases, with 9 bases between the two germline ends. The CDR3 contains 15 residues. Written as DNA, the CDR3 is TGTGCCAGCAGCTTGAAACGTGGGACTAATGAAAAACTGTTTTTT. It specifies CASSLKRGTNEKLFF.

This clone was recorded only once. This chain uses TRBV9 with TRBJ1-1; D gene uncertain. This CDR3 is 13 amino acids long. Per germline, CDR1 SGDLS and CDR2 YYNGEE. The V end lost 0 bases, the J end lost 1 base, and 4 bases lay between the germline ends. CDR3 sequence: CASSVEGNTEAFF. The CDR3 nucleotides are TGTGCCAGCAGCGTAGAGGGGAACACTGAAGCTTTCTTT.

This clone came up once. This rearrangement joins TRBV15 to TRBJ2-1, with D maybe TRBD1 (5 bases). Germline V gives CDR1 LNHNV, CDR2 YYDKDF (reference sequence). V lost 4 bases and J 12 bases, leaving 16 bases between the germline ends. CDR3 length: 13 residues. CDR3 residues: CATSTRRTRGQFF. CDR3 coding DNA: TGTGCCACCAGCACTAGACGGACACGAGGGCAGTTCTTC.

The V call is TRBV19, the J call TRBJ1-5; no firm D call. The germline V gene has CDR1 LNHDA and CDR2 SQIVND (reference sequence). The V and J ends lost 4 bases and 1 base respectively, with 5 bases between them. The CDR3 runs 13 residues. CDR3 loop: CASSSQSNQPQHF. As DNA, the CDR3 is TGTGCCAGTAGTAGCCAAAGCAATCAGCCCCAGCATTTT. The full variable domain, rest sourced from reference TRBV19 and TRBJ1-5, is DGGITQSPKYLFRKEGQNVTLSCEQNLNHDAMYWYRQDPGQGLRLIYYSQIVNDFQKGDIAEGYSVSREKKESFPLTVTSAQKNPTAFYLCASSSQSNQPQHFGDGTRLSIL.

This clone was counted between two and nine times. The chain couples TRBV19 to TRBJ2-3, with 11 bases fitting TRBD2. V dropped 6 bases and J dropped 2; count of bases not matched to a gene: 7. This CDR3 is 16 amino acids long. Germline-derived CDR1 and CDR2 are LNHDA and SQIVND (reference sequence). This CDR3 reads CASRKTSGVNTDTQYF. The CDR3, as DNA: TGTGCCAGTAGGAAGACTAGCGGGGTAAACACAGATACGCAGTATTTT.

This clone was seen only once. The chain links TRBV10-3 to TRBJ2-1; TRBD1 might be the D (5 bases). Trimming took off 2 bases at V and 9 bases at J, with 17 bases between the two ends. Germline V gene data show CDR1 as ENHRY and CDR2 as SYGVKD. This CDR3 has 15 residues. CDR3 amino acids: CAISEPKTVGSEQFF. CDR3 DNA: TGTGCCATCAGTGAGCCTAAGACAGTCGGTTCTGAGCAGTTCTTC.

This clone was recorded once. The rearrangement joins TRBV5-1 to TRBJ2-7; 8 nucleotides match TRBD1. V dropped 4 bases and J dropped 2; count of bases not matched to a gene: 8. Germline V gives CDR1 SGHRS, CDR2 YFSETQ. The CDR3 is 15 residues long. The CDR3 sequence is CASSELGQVTYEQYF. Here the CDR3 DNA reads TGCGCCAGCAGCGAACTGGGACAGGTTACCTACGAGCAGTACTTC.

The chain uses TRBV5-1 and TRBJ1-3; no firm D call. CDR3 length equals 13 residues. With 4 bases removed from V and 1 base from J, the gap between germline ends came to 6 bases. The germline V gene encodes CDR1 SGHRS and CDR2 YFSETQ. In nucleotides, the CDR3 is TGCGCCAGCAGCCCACAGTCTGGAAACACCATATATTTT. This codes for CASSPQSGNTIYF. The full variable domain, in which reference TRBV5-1 and TRBJ1-3 provide the parts outside the CDR3, is KAGVTQTPRYLIKTRGQQVTLSCSPISGHRSVSWYQQTPGQGLQFLFEYFSETQRNKGNFPGRFSGRQFSNSRSEMNVSTLELGDSALYLCASSPQSGNTIYFGEGSWLTVV.

A single count supports this clone. This sequence joins TRBV19 and TRBJ1-5, with D maybe TRBD1 (5 bases). CDR3 length: 14 amino acids. With 9 bases removed from V and 0 bases from J, the gap between germline ends came to 12 bases. The germline CDR1 and CDR2 sequences are LNHDA and SQIVND (reference sequence). CDR3 sequence (DNA): TGTGCCAGCAGACAGCTCGGTAGCAATCAGCCCCAGCATTTT. It yields the protein CASRQLGSNQPQHF.

The chain recombines TRBV25-1 with TRBJ2-7, with D perhaps assigned TRBD1 or TRBD2 (5 bases each). This CDR3 contains 15 residues. From germline, CDR1 is MGHDK and CDR2 SYGVNS. V lost 6 bases and J 3 bases, leaving 18 bases between the germline ends. CDR3 coding DNA: TGTGCCAGCAGCCGGCCGGGGCTTGGAGGCTACGAGCAGTACTTC. Protein product: CASSRPGLGGYEQYF.

The genes are TRBV18 and TRBJ1-6; no definite D call. The CDR3 has 14 amino acids. Germline V gives CDR1 KGHSH, CDR2 LQKENI. V was trimmed by 2 bases and J by 10 bases, leaving 12 bases between them. The CDR3 DNA reads TGTGCCAGCTCACCATACAGTCTCGGGTCACCCCTCCACTTT. Its protein is CASSPYSLGSPLHF.

The genes are TRBV11-3 and TRBJ2-1; D not certain. Germline CDR1 reads SGHNT; CDR2 reads YENEEA. Trimming removed 0 bases from V and 6 bases from J, with 3 bases in between. The CDR3 length is 12 residues. The CDR3 protein is CASSLEGNEQFF. The CDR3 DNA is TGTGCCAGCAGCTTAGAGGGCAATGAGCAGTTCTTC.

The chain employs TRBV2 and TRBJ2-7; unclear D gene. CDR3 length: 11 amino acids. CDR1 is SNHLY and CDR2 is FYNNEI in the germline V gene. Trimming took off 4 bases at V and 1 base at J, with 2 bases between the two ends. The CDR3, as DNA: TGTGCCAGCAGTGGGTCCTACGAGCAGTACTTC. Translated: CASSGSYEQYF.